This T cell receptor beta chain appears in the sequencing data of a study of T cell changes during pregnancy in multiple sclerosis. This CDR3 contains 13 residues. Germline CDR1 reads SGHAT; CDR2 reads FQNNGV. V lost 3 bases, J lost 8 bases, and 13 bases lay in between. Assay: immunoSEQ multiplex PCR; the TCRdb copy retains only in-frame clones and omits some. The sample consists of about 54,000 clones, more than 90% of them appearing once. Sequenced material: peripheral blood, taken after pregnancy. V usage is TRBV11-2 and J usage is TRBJ1-2; possibly TRBD1 for D (6 bases). This receptor was obtained from a female donor in good health, enrolled as a control in a pregnancy study. Here the CDR3 reads CASSFNAQGGYTF. In nucleotides, the CDR3 is TGTGCCAGCAGCTTTAACGCACAGGGCGGCTACACCTTC.